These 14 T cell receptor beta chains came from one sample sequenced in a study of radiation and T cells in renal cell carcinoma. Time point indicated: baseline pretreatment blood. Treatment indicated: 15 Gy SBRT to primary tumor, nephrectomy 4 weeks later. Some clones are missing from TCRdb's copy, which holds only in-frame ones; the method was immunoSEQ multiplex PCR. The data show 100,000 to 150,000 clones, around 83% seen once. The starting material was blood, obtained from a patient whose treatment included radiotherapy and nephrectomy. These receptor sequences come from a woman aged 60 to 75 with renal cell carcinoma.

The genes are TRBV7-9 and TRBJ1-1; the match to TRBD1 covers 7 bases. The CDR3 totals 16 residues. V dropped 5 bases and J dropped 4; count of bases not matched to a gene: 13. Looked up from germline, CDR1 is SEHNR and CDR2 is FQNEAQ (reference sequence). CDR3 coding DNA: TGTGCCAGCAGCCCCCCGACAGGGACTAGCGGCACTGAAGCTTTCTTT. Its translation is CASSPPTGTSGTEAFF.

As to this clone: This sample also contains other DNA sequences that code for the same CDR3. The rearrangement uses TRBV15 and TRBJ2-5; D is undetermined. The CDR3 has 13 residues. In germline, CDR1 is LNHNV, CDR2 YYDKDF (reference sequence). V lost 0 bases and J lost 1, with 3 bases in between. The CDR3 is CATSRELQETQYF. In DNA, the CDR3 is TGTGCCACCAGCAGAGAGCTCCAAGAGACCCAGTACTTC. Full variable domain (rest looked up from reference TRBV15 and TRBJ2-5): DAMVIQNPRYQVTQFGKPVTLSCSQTLNHNVMYWYQQKSSQAPKLLFHYYDKDFNNEADTPDNFQSRRPNTSFCFLDIRSPGLGDTAMYLCATSRELQETQYFGPGTRLLVL.

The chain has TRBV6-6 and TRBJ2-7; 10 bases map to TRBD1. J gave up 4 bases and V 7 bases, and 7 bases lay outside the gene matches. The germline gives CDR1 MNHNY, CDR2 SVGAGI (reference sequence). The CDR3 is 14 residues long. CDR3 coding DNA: TGTGCCAGCACCCCGGGACAGGGGATGTACGAGCAGTACTTC. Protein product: CASTPGQGMYEQYF.

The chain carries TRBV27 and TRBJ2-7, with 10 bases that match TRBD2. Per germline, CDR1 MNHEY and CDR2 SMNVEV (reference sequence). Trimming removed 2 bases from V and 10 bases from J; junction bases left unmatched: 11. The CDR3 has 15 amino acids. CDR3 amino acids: CASSLGGLAESPQYF. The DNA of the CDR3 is TGTGCCAGCAGTTTAGGTGGACTAGCGGAGAGCCCCCAGTACTTC.

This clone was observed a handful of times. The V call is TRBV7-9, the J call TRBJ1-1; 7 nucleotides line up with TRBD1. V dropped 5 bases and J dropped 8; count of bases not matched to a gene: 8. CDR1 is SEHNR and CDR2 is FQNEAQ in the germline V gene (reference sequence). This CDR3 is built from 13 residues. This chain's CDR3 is CASSGYGTDEAFF. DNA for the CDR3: TGTGCCAGCAGCGGTTACGGGACAGACGAAGCTTTCTTT.

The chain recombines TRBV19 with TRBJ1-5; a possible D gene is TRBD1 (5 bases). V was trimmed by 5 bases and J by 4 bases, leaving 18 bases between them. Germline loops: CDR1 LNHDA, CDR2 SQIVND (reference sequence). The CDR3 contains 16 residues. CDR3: CASSSVRDALNQPQHF. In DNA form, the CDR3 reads TGTGCCAGTAGTTCCGTTCGGGACGCCCTAAATCAGCCCCAGCATTTT.

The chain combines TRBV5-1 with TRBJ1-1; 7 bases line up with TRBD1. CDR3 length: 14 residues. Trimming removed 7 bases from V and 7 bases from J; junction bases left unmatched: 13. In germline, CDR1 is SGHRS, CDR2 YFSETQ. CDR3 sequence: CASSPRQGPSEAFF. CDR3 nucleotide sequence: TGCGCCAGCTCGCCCCGACAGGGCCCCAGTGAAGCTTTCTTT. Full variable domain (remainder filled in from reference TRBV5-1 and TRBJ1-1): KAGVTQTPRYLIKTRGQQVTLSCSPISGHRSVSWYQQTPGQGLQFLFEYFSETQRNKGNFPGRFSGRQFSNSRSEMNVSTLELGDSALYLCASSPRQGPSEAFFGQGTRLTVV.

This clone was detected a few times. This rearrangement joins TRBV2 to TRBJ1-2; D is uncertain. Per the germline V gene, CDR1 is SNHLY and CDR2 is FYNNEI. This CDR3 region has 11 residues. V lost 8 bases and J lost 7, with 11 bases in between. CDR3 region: CASSGFLGYTF. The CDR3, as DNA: TGTGCCAGCTCGGGATTTCTTGGCTACACCTTC.

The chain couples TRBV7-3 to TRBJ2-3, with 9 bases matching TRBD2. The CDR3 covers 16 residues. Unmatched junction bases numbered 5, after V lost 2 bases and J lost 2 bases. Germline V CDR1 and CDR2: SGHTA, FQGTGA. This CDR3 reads CASSLRGGRVTDTQYF. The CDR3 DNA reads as TGTGCCAGCAGCTTACGGGGCGGGAGGGTCACAGATACGCAGTATTTT.

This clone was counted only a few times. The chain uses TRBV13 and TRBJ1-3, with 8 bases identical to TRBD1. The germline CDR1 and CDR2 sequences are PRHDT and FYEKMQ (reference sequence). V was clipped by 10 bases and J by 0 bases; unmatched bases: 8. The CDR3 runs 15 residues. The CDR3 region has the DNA TGTGCCACCGCTACAGGGGGAGGCTCTGGAAACACCATATATTTT. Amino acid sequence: CATATGGGSGNTIYF.

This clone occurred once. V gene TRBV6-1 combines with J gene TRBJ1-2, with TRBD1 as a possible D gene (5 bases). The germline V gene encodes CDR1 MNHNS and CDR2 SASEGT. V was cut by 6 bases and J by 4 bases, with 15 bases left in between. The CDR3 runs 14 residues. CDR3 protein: CASRGGGAGYGYTF. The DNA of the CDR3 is TGTGCCAGCAGGGGCGGAGGGGCAGGCTATGGCTACACCTTC.

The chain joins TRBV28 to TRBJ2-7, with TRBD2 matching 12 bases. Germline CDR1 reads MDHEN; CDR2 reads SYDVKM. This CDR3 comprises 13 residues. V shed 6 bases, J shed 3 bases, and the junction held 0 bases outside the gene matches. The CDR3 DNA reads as TGTGCCAGCAGGACTAGCGGGGGCTACGAGCAGTACTTC. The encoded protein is CASRTSGGYEQYF.

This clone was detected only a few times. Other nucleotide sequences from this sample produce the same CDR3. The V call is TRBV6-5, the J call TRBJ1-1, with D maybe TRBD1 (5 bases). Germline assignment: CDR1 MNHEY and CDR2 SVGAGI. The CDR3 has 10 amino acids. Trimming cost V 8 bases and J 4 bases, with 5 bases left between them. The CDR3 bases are TGTGCCAGCGGGGGCACTGAAGCTTTCTTT. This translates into CASGGTEAFF.

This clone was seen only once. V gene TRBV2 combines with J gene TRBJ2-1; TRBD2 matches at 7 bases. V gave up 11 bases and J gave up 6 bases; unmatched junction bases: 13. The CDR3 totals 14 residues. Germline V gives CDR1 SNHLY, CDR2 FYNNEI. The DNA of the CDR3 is TGTGCCGCAGCAGGAAGGACTAGATCCAATGAGCAGTTCTTC. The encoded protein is CAAAGRTRSNEQFF.